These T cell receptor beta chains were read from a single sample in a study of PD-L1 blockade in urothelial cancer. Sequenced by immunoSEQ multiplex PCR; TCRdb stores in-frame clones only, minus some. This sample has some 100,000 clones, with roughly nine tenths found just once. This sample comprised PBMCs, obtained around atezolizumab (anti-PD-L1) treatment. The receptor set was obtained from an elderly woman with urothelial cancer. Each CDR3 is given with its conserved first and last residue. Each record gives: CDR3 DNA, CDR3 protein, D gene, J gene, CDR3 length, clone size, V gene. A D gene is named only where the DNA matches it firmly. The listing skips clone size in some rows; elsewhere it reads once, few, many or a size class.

DNA: TGTGCCAGCAGCTTAAGCGGGGGAGGGAACACTGAAGCTTTCTTT
CDR3: CASSLSGGGNTEAFF
D: -
J: TRBJ1-1
length: 15
size: -
V: TRBV7-3

DNA: TGTGCCAGCAGTTACGGGTTCCAGGATGGCTACACCTTC
CDR3: CASSYGFQDGYTF
D: -
J: TRBJ1-2
length: 13
size: -
V: TRBV6-5

DNA: TGTGCCAGCATTCCACAGGGTAAGCCCTACGAGCAGTACTTC
CDR3: CASIPQGKPYEQYF
D: -
J: TRBJ2-7
length: 14
size: -
V: TRBV6-6

DNA: TGCGCCAGCAGCTTGGGGACTAGCGGAAGCACAGATACGCAGTATTTT
CDR3: CASSLGTSGSTDTQYF
D: TRBD2
J: TRBJ2-3
length: 16
size: -
V: TRBV5-1

DNA: TGTGCCAGCAGCCTCTCGGGACAGCTGAACACTGAAGCTTTCTTT
CDR3: CASSLSGQLNTEAFF
D: TRBD1
J: TRBJ1-1
length: 15
size: -
V: TRBV5-4

DNA: TGCGCCAGCAGCTCCCGTCCGGGACTAGCGCTTTATGAGCAGTTCTTC
CDR3: CASSSRPGLALYEQFF
D: TRBD2
J: TRBJ2-1
length: 16
size: -
V: TRBV5-1

DNA: TGTGCCAGCAAACTGGGACTAGCAGCATACAATGAGCAGTTCTTC
CDR3: CASKLGLAAYNEQFF
D: TRBD2
J: TRBJ2-1
length: 15
size: -
V: TRBV5-8

DNA: TGCGCCAGCAGCGGACTAGCGGGAGGCGGGGAGACCCAGTACTTC
CDR3: CASSGLAGGGETQYF
D: TRBD2
J: TRBJ2-5
length: 15
size: -
V: TRBV5-1

DNA: TGTGCCAGCAGTTACTCTGGCGGGAGCTCCTACAATGAGCAGTTCTTC
CDR3: CASSYSGGSSYNEQFF
D: TRBD2
J: TRBJ2-1
length: 16
size: few
V: TRBV6-5

DNA: TGTGCCTGGAGCGGGGGATCCTACGAGCAGTACTTC
CDR3: CAWSGGSYEQYF
D: -
J: TRBJ2-7
length: 12
size: -
V: TRBV30

DNA: TGTGCCAGCAGTTCCATGACTAGCGGGCCGAACACCGGGGAGCTGTTTTTT
CDR3: CASSSMTSGPNTGELFF
D: TRBD2
J: TRBJ2-2
length: 17
size: -
V: TRBV5-4

DNA: TGTGCCAGCAGTGAAAACAGGGCTGGATACGAGCAGTACTTC
CDR3: CASSENRAGYEQYF
D: -
J: TRBJ2-7
length: 14
size: once
V: TRBV2

DNA: TGCGCCAGCAGCTCGGACAGTAGCTACAATGAGCAGTTCTTC
CDR3: CASSSDSSYNEQFF
D: -
J: TRBJ2-1
length: 14
size: -
V: TRBV5-1

DNA: TGTGCCAGTAGTATAGATCTGGGGGGTTATAGCAATCAGCCCCAGCATTTT
CDR3: CASSIDLGGYSNQPQHF
D: -
J: TRBJ1-5
length: 17
size: -
V: TRBV19

DNA: TGTGCCAGCAGCTTATGGACTAGCGGCAATGAGCAGTTCTTC
CDR3: CASSLWTSGNEQFF
D: TRBD2
J: TRBJ2-1
length: 14
size: -
V: TRBV5-5

DNA: TGCGCCAGCAGCTCATTAGCGGGGGGGAATGAGCAGTTCTTC
CDR3: CASSSLAGGNEQFF
D: TRBD2
J: TRBJ2-1
length: 14
size: -
V: TRBV5-1

DNA: TGTGCCAGCACAGGGACAGCCGGTAATGAAAAACTGTTTTTT
CDR3: CASTGTAGNEKLFF
D: TRBD1
J: TRBJ1-4
length: 14
size: -
V: TRBV28

DNA: TGCGCCAGCAGCTTGGGGACAGGGGCGACAGATACGCAGTATTTT
CDR3: CASSLGTGATDTQYF
D: TRBD1
J: TRBJ2-3
length: 15
size: -
V: TRBV5-1

DNA: TGTGCCAGCAGCCGGGGACAGGGGTATGGCTACACCTTC
CDR3: CASSRGQGYGYTF
D: TRBD1
J: TRBJ1-2
length: 13
size: -
V: TRBV7-2

DNA: TGTGCCAGCAGTTCCCGACCTCCGGGAAGTATAGCCAAAAACATTCAGTACTTC
CDR3: CASSSRPPGSIAKNIQYF
D: -
J: TRBJ2-4
length: 18
size: once
V: TRBV27

DNA: TGCGCCAGCACAACGGCGACTAGCGGGAACAATGAGCAGTTCTTC
CDR3: CASTTATSGNNEQFF
D: TRBD2
J: TRBJ2-1
length: 15
size: -
V: TRBV10-2

DNA: TGTGCCATCAGGGACGGGGGGCGGACTACCTACGAGCAGTACTTC
CDR3: CAIRDGGRTTYEQYF
D: -
J: TRBJ2-7
length: 15
size: -
V: TRBV10-3

DNA: TGTGCCAGCGGACGATTAGCGGGATATAATGAGCAGTTCTTC
CDR3: CASGRLAGYNEQFF
D: -
J: TRBJ2-1
length: 14
size: -
V: TRBV21-1

DNA: TGCGCCAGCAGCGTAACAGACTACGAGCAGTACTTC
CDR3: CASSVTDYEQYF
D: -
J: TRBJ2-7
length: 12
size: -
V: TRBV5-1

DNA: TGTGCCATCAGGGCCCCGGAGACTGAAGCTTTCTTT
CDR3: CAIRAPETEAFF
D: -
J: TRBJ1-1
length: 12
size: -
V: TRBV10-3

DNA: TGTGCCAGCAGTGAGTCTACCCTTTACAATGAGCAGTTCTTC
CDR3: CASSESTLYNEQFF
D: -
J: TRBJ2-1
length: 14
size: -
V: TRBV25-1

DNA: TGTGCCAGCATTCTGGCGGCATACAATGAGCAGTTCTTC
CDR3: CASILAAYNEQFF
D: -
J: TRBJ2-1
length: 13
size: -
V: TRBV2

DNA: TGTGCCAGCAGCTTTCCAGGGGCCAATGGCTACACCTTC
CDR3: CASSFPGANGYTF
D: -
J: TRBJ1-2
length: 13
size: -
V: TRBV7-9

DNA: TGTGCCAGCAGCTCAACAGGGGGCCACACTGAAGCTTTCTTT
CDR3: CASSSTGGHTEAFF
D: TRBD1
J: TRBJ1-1
length: 14
size: -
V: TRBV7-3

DNA: TGTGCCAGCTCACTAGGACTAGGGTCTACAGATGAGCAGTTCTTC
CDR3: CASSLGLGSTDEQFF
D: TRBD2
J: TRBJ2-1
length: 15
size: -
V: TRBV18

DNA: TGTGCCTGGACCCCGAGGACAGGGACCTACGAGCAGTACTTC
CDR3: CAWTPRTGTYEQYF
D: TRBD1
J: TRBJ2-7
length: 14
size: -
V: TRBV30

DNA: TGCAGCTCCAGGGTCGACGGAGAAGCTTTCTTT
CDR3: CSSRVDGEAFF
D: -
J: TRBJ1-1
length: 11
size: few
V: TRBV29-1

DNA: TGTGCCAGCAGCTTAGGGGCGGGAGGGCCCGGGGAGCTGTTTTTT
CDR3: CASSLGAGGPGELFF
D: TRBD2
J: TRBJ2-2
length: 15
size: -
V: TRBV7-3

DNA: TGCGCCAGCAGTCGAGACAGGCGAGAGTCCTACGAGCAGTACTTC
CDR3: CASSRDRRESYEQYF
D: -
J: TRBJ2-7
length: 15
size: -
V: TRBV5-1

DNA: TGTGCCTGGAGCCCGGTCAGGACAGGTGTGCAGTACTTC
CDR3: CAWSPVRTGVQYF
D: TRBD1
J: TRBJ2-7
length: 13
size: -
V: TRBV30